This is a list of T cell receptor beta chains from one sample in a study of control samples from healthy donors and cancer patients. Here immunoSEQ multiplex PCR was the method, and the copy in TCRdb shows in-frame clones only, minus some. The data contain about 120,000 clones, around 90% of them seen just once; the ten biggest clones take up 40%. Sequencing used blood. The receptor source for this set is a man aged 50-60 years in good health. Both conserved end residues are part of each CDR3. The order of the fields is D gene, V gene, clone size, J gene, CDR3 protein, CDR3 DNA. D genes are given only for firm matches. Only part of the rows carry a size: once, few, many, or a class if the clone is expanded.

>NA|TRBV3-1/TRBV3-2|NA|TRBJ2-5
CASSHYGETQYF
TGTGCCAGCAGCCATTACGGGGAGACCCAGTACTTC
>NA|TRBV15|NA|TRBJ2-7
CATSRAQGYEQYF
TGTGCCACCAGCAGGGCTCAGGGTTACGAGCAGTACTTC
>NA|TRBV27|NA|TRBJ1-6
CASSFGRKGLGGSPLHF
TGTGCCAGCAGTTTTGGAAGGAAAGGGCTGGGGGGGTCACCCCTCCACTTT
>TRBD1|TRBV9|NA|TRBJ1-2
CASSPDREYGYTF
TGTGCCAGCAGCCCCGACAGGGAGTACGGCTACACCTTC
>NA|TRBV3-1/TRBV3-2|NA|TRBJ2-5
CASSQFRTPGETQYF
TGTGCCAGCAGCCAATTCCGGACTCCAGGGGAGACCCAGTACTTC
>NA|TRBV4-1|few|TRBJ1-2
CASSQPLGYGYTF
TGCGCCAGCAGCCAACCCCTGGGGTATGGCTACACCTTC
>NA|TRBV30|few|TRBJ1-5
CAWATGTENQPQHF
TGTGCCTGGGCGACCGGGACGGAGAATCAGCCCCAGCATTTT
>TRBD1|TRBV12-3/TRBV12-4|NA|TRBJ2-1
CASRPTGQGEQFF
TGTGCCAGCAGACCGACAGGGCAAGGCGAGCAGTTCTTC
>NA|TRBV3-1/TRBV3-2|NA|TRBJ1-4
CASSQGPRLGLFF
TGTGCCAGCAGCCAAGGTCCCCGGTTGGGACTGTTTTTT
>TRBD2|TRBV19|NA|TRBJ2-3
CASSIGKAGGSTDTQYF
TGTGCCAGTAGTATCGGCAAAGCGGGGGGTAGCACAGATACGCAGTATTTT
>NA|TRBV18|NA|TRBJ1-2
CASSPKEGGYTF
TGTGCCAGCTCACCAAAGGAGGGCGGCTACACCTTC
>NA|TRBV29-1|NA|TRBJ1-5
CSVGKGGNQPQHF
TGCAGCGTTGGGAAAGGGGGCAATCAGCCCCAGCATTTT
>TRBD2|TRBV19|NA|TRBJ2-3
CASSMSSGSTDTQYF
TGTGCCAGTAGTATGAGTAGCGGGAGCACAGATACGCAGTATTTT
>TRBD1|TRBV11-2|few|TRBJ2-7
CASSPGTGGSYEQYF
TGTGCCAGCAGCCCAGGGACAGGGGGCTCCTACGAGCAGTACTTC
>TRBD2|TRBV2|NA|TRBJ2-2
CASSLAGDTGELFF
TGTGCCAGCAGCCTAGCGGGGGACACCGGGGAGCTGTTTTTT
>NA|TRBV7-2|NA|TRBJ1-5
CASSLLPGNSNQPQHF
TGTGCCAGCAGCTTGTTACCGGGGAATAGCAATCAGCCCCAGCATTTT
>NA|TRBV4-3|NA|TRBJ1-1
CASSLGRFMNTEAFF
TGCGCCAGCAGCCTGGGGAGGTTCATGAACACTGAAGCTTTCTTT
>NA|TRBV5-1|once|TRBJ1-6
CASRPWTPYNSPLHF
TGCGCCAGCAGACCCTGGACACCCTATAATTCACCCCTCCACTTT
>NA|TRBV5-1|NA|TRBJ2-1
CASSLATGANEQFF
TGCGCCAGCAGCTTGGCCACTGGGGCCAATGAGCAGTTCTTC
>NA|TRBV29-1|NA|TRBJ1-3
CSGWTTGNTIYF
TGCAGCGGCTGGACTACTGGAAACACCATATATTTT
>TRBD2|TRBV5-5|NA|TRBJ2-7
CASSPQWRLASASSYEQYF
TGTGCCAGCAGCCCCCAATGGCGACTAGCGTCCGCGAGCTCCTACGAGCAGTACTTC
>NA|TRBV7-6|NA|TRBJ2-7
CASSLSTASDSYEQYF
TGTGCCAGCAGCCTCAGTACGGCGTCCGACTCCTACGAGCAGTACTTC
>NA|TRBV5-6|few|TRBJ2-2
CASSLDVEGFTGELFF
TGTGCCAGCAGCTTGGACGTCGAGGGTTTCACCGGGGAGCTGTTTTTT
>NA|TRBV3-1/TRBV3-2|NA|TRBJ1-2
CASSQVTGYGYTF
TGTGCCAGCAGCCAAGTAACAGGCTATGGCTACACCTTC
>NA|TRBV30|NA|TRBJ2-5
CAWSVGTLEETQYF
TGTGCCTGGAGTGTCGGGACTCTTGAAGAGACCCAGTACTTC
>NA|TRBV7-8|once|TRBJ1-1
CASSLDGQMNTEAFF
TGTGCCAGCAGCTTAGATGGACAGATGAACACTGAAGCTTTCTTT
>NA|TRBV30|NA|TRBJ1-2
CAWRAGGFNYGYTF
TGTGCCTGGAGGGCGGGGGGCTTTAACTATGGCTACACCTTC
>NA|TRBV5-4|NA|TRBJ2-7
CASSPGDGQYF
TGTGCCAGCAGCCCGGGGGACGGGCAGTACTTC
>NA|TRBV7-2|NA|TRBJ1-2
CASSLAGLRGPYGYTF
TGTGCCAGCAGCTTAGCGGGGCTGCGGGGGCCTTATGGCTACACCTTC
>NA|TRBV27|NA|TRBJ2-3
CASSRASTDTQYF
TGTGCCAGCAGTCGTGCTAGCACAGATACGCAGTATTTT
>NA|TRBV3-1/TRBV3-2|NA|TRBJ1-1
CASSPRGRGTEAFF
TGTGCCAGCAGCCCCCGGGGTAGGGGCACTGAAGCTTTCTTT
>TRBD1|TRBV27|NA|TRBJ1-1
CASSLQGSGTEAFF
TGTGCCAGCAGCCTACAGGGGTCGGGCACTGAAGCTTTCTTT
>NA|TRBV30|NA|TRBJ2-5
CAWSLGGEETQYF
TGTGCCTGGAGTTTGGGGGGCGAAGAGACCCAGTACTTC
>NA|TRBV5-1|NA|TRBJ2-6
CASSLSPGSSSGANVLTF
TGCGCCAGCAGCTTGTCCCCAGGTAGCTCCTCTGGGGCCAACGTCCTGACTTTC
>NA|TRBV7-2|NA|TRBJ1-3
CASSLRQGGGNTIYF
TGTGCCAGCAGCTTAAGGCAGGGTGGAGGAAACACCATATATTTT
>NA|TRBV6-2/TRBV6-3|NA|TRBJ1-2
CASSYPQGANYGYTF
TGTGCCAGCAGTTACCCCCAGGGAGCTAACTATGGCTACACCTTC
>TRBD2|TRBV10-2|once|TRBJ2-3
CASTSGLAKSTDTQYF
TGCGCCAGCACCTCAGGACTAGCCAAGAGCACAGATACGCAGTATTTT
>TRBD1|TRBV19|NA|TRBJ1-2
CASSKGGQINDYGYTF
TGTGCCAGTAGCAAGGGGGGACAGATAAACGACTATGGCTACACCTTC